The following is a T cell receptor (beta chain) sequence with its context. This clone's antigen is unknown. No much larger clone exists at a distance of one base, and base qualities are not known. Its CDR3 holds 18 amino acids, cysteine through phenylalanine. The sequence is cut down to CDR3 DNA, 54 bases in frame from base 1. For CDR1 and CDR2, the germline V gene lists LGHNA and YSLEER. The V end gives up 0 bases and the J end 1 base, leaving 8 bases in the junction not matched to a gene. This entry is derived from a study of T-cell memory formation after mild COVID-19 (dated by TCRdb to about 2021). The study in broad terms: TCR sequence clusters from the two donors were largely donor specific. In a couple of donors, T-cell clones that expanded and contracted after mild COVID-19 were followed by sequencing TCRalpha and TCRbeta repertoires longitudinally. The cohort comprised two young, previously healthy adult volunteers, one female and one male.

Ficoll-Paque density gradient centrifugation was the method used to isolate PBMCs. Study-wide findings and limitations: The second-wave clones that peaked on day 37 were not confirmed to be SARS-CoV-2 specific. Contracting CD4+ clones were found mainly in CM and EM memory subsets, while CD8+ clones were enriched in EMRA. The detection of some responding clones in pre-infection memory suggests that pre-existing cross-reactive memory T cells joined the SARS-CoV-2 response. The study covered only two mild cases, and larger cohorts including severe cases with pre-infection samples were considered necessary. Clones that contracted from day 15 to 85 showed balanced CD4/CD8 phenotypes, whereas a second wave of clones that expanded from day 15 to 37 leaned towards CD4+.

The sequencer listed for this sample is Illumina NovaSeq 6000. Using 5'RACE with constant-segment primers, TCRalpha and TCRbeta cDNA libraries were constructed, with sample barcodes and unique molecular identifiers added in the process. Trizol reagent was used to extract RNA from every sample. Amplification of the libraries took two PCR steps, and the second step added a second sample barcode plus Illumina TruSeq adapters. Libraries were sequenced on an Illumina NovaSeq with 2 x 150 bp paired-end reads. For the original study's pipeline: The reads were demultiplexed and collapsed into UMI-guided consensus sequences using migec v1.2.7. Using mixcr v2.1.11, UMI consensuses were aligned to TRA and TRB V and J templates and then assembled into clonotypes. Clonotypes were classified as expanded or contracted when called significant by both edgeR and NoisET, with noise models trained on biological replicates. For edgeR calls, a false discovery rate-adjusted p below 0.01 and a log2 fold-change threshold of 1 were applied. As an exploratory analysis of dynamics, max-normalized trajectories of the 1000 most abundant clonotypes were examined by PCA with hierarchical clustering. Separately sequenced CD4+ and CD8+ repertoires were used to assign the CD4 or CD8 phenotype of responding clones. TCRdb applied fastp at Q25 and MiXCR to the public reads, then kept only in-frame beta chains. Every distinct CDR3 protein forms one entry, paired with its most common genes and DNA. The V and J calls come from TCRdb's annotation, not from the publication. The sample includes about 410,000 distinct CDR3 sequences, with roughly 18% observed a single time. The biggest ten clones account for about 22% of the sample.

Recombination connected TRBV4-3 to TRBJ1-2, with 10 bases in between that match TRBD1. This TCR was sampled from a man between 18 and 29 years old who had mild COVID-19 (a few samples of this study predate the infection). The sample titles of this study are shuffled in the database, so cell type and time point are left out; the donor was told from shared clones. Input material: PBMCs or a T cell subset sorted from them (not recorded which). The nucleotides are TGCGCCAGCAGCCAAGATAGACAGGGGGCACTACATAACTATGGCTACACCTTC. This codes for CASSQDRQGALHNYGYTF.